This T cell receptor beta chain was documented in a study of shared clonotypes between healthy human individuals. Study findings and constraints: The naive CD4 repertoires of several donors were compared, and approximately 5.3% of clonotypes were shared.

The CDR3 extends over 15 amino acids. The ends lost 1 base at V and 7 bases at J; junction bases unmatched: 7. Germline V gives CDR1 SGHDT, CDR2 YYEEEE. This clone was recorded a few times. The antigen is undetermined. Assay execution proceeded at the deep level. Repertoires were generated with immunoSEQ multiplex PCR, while TCRdb's copy carries only in-frame clones and drops some. The data hold about 1 million clones, with 75% observed a single time. The study drew its donors from healthy HIV-negative adults without recent acute infections or vaccinations. The sequencing sample was made of memory CD4+ T cells sorted from blood. Subset here: CD45RA-negative fraction. The chain combines TRBV5-6 with TRBJ1-4; 7 nucleotides match TRBD1. The origin of this receptor is a man younger than 30 in good health. This chain's CDR3 is CASSLIGGGFEKLFF. The CDR3 bases are TGTGCCAGCAGCTTGATTGGAGGGGGCTTTGAAAAACTGTTTTTT.